The rows below give T cell receptor beta chains drawn from one sample of a study of blood T cell repertoires in COVID-19. This table comes from immunoSEQ multiplex PCR, and its TCRdb copy is limited to in-frame clones, with some not included. Of about 110,000 clones listed, approximately 90% were seen once; the top ten hold over 3%. Material: peripheral blood. The receptors shown here come from a woman in her forties or fifties with acute or convalescent COVID-19. The CDR3 runs from the conserved cysteine through the conserved F or W.

TRBV7-6	TRBJ2-7	CASSLGTGPDYEQYF
TRBV6-5	TRBJ2-1	CASTGLAGLNEQFF
TRBV2	TRBJ2-7	CATQTSGRGEQYF
TRBV21-1	TRBJ2-2	CASSKVPLAGDPAELFF
TRBV2	TRBJ2-1	CASSVRYEQFF
TRBV6-5	TRBJ2-6	CASTYLSGANVLTF
TRBV5-1	TRBJ1-6	CASSFEGNSPLHF
TRBV5-1	TRBJ2-2	CASSLGHRGRTGELFF
TRBV21-1	TRBJ1-6	CASSTGEYNSPLHF
TRBV5-6	TRBJ2-1	CASSLGGRGHEQFF
TRBV28	TRBJ2-2	CASSLGSGTTGELFF
TRBV2	TRBJ1-5	CASSGTGRQPQHF
TRBV7-5	TRBJ1-1	CVRSLVSGLNTEAFF
TRBV3-1/TRBV3-2	TRBJ2-3	CASSPADRDTQYF
TRBV9	TRBJ2-2	CASSPGGSGELFF
TRBV7-2	TRBJ2-1	CASSSGLAPNEQFF
TRBV7-8	TRBJ1-2	CASSLEIRDRTNYGYTF
TRBV27	TRBJ2-1	CASSLRRGNYNEQFF
TRBV7-2	TRBJ1-4	CASSLAPGGGKLFF
TRBV12-3/TRBV12-4	TRBJ2-7	CASGHTDYEQYF
TRBV19	TRBJ2-5	CASSIAHGTFQETQYF
TRBV3-1/TRBV3-2	TRBJ1-3	CASSQQGTGNTIYF
TRBV28	TRBJ1-4	CASSVLAGGTNEKLFF
TRBV19	TRBJ2-3	CASSIMTGVDTQYF